One and the same sample provided the 30 T cell receptor beta chains below, sequenced in a study of T cell repertoires in cytomegalovirus infection (dated by TCRdb to about 2019). The treatment or condition label corresponds to: in vitro stimulation with specific CMV peptide epitopes to enrich CMV-specific T cells. Their target antigens are unknown. The sequencer was an Illumina HiSeq 1500. TCRdb redid the processing of the public reads, applying fastp at Q25 and MiXCR, and retained in-frame beta chains. Every CDR3 protein is listed once, alongside the most common genes and DNA of its rows. The sample records around 300,000 distinct CDR3 sequences, approximately 22% of which are singletons. Of the sample, about 21% is held by the ten largest clones. The sequencing used cultured PBMCs, collected from culture after CMV antigen stimulation. The origin of the receptors is a human donor in good health (CMV status not recorded). Some clones in this sample may be carry-over from other donors' samples.

This clonotype was picked up many times. The genes are TRBV7-2 and TRBJ2-7, with D possibly being TRBD1 (5 bases). Germline CDR1 reads SGHTA; CDR2 reads FQGNSA. Trimming removed 3 bases from V and 0 bases from J, with 9 bases in between. This CDR3 is 14 amino acids long. The CDR3 reads CASSFQDSSYEQYF. In DNA, the CDR3 is TGTGCCAGCAGCTTCCAAGACAGCTCCTACGAGCAGTACTTC.

In this sample, this clonotype turned up a few times. J is TRBJ2-5 and V is TRBV10-3; 7 positions match TRBD2. Germline V gene sequence: CDR1 ENHRY, CDR2 SYGVKD. Unmatched junction bases numbered 3, after V lost 3 bases and J lost 2 bases. The CDR3 sequence is 14 residues long. CDR3 sequence (DNA): TGTGCCATCAGTGATTTGGGAGGGCAAGAGACCCAGTACTTC. It is translated as CAISDLGGQETQYF.

This clonotype was seen ten or more times. The V gene is TRBV7-6, the J gene TRBJ2-5; D remains unclear. CDR1 SGHVS and CDR2 FNYEAQ come from the germline V gene. This CDR3 has 13 residues. Trimming removed 6 bases at V and 3 bases at J, with 11 bases between. CDR3 in DNA: TGTGCCAGCAGTCAATGGCGAGAAGAGACCCAGTACTTC. The encoded protein is CASSQWREETQYF.

In this sample, this clonotype turned up a few times. The chain recombines TRBV12-3 or TRBV12-4 with TRBJ1-1, with D unresolved. V gave up 6 bases and J gave up 4 bases, with 12 bases separating them. This CDR3 has 13 residues. For the CDR3, the DNA is TGTGCCAGCAGGGGCCGGTTCGTCACTGAAGCTTTCTTT. It encodes CASRGRFVTEAFF.

This clonotype has ten or more counts. The J gene is TRBJ1-6, the V gene TRBV7-2, with D hard to call. The germline gives CDR1 SGHTA, CDR2 FQGNSA. V shed 8 bases and J shed 3 bases, with 14 bases lying between them. The CDR3 is 15 residues long. Here the CDR3 DNA reads TGTGCCAGCGGATCTTCAGGAGTCTATAATTCACCCCTCCACTTT. Translating it yields CASGSSGVYNSPLHF.

The gene calls are TRBV7-9 and TRBJ2-1; tentatively, D is TRBD2 (7 bases). The CDR3 runs to 17 residues. Looked up from germline, CDR1 is SEHNR and CDR2 is FQNEAQ (reference sequence). V shed 10 bases and J shed 0 bases, with 22 bases lying between them. The CDR3 nucleotides are TGTGCCATCCTACTCCCGAGGGGGGGAAACTCCTACAATGAGCAGTTCTTC. Protein: CAILLPRGGNSYNEQFF.

This clonotype was counted a single time. CDR3 sequence reads: CASSLRGHQPQHF. The CDR3 region has the DNA TGTGCCAGCAGCTTACGGGGGCATCAGCCCCAGCATTTT. The V call is TRBV7-9, the J call TRBJ1-5, with TRBD1 as a possible D gene (6 bases). Germline V gene sequence: CDR1 SEHNR, CDR2 FQNEAQ (reference sequence). Trimming stripped 2 bases from V and 5 bases from J, with 7 bases between. The CDR3 loop spans 13 amino acids.

The chain carries TRBV7-8 and TRBJ2-1, with a possible D match to TRBD2 (6 bases). With 6 bases removed from V and 0 bases from J, the gap between germline ends came to 12 bases. This CDR3 comprises 15 residues. From germline, CDR1 is SGHVS and CDR2 FQNEAQ. The CDR3 DNA is TGTGCCAGCAGTGGGGCGGGGAGCTCCTACAATGAGCAGTTCTTC. This codes for CASSGAGSSYNEQFF.

This clonotype was counted many times. The rearrangement uses TRBV11-2 and TRBJ2-3; tentatively, D is TRBD1 (6 bases). This CDR3 is 16 amino acids long. V was clipped by 1 base and J by 0 bases, with 11 bases between them. CDR1 and CDR2 (germline): SGHAT, FQNNGV. DNA for the CDR3: TGTGCCAGCAGCTTAGTTCGGACAGCTAGCACAGATACGCAGTATTTT. Translation gives CASSLVRTASTDTQYF. Full variable domain (missing parts from reference TRBV11-2 and TRBJ2-3): EAGVAQSPRYKIIEKRQSVAFWCNPISGHATLYWYQQILGQGPKLLIQFQNNGVVDDSQLPKDRFSAERLKGVDSTLKIQPAKLEDSAVYLCASSLVRTASTDTQYFGPGTRLTVL.

The V gene is TRBV9, the J gene TRBJ2-7; D not resolved. The CDR3 consists of 14 residues. CDR1 is SGDLS, CDR2 YYNGEE, per germline. V was cut by 3 bases and J by 0 bases, with 10 bases left in between. CDR3 DNA sequence: TGTGCCAGCAGCGCCGCTCCGACCTCCTACGAGCAGTACTTC. Protein sequence: CASSAAPTSYEQYF. The variable domain in full, completed from reference TRBV9 and TRBJ2-7, reads DSGVTQTPKHLITATGQRVTLRCSPRSGDLSVYWYQQSLDQGLQFLIQYYNGEERAKGNILERFSAQQFPDLHSELNLSSLELGDSALYFCASSAAPTSYEQYFGPGTRLTVT.

In its sample, this clonotype was seen many times. The rearrangement uses TRBV7-2 and TRBJ2-7; D is perhaps TRBD1 or TRBD2 (5 bases each). Trimming shortened V by 5 bases and J by 4 bases, and 15 bases separated the two germline ends. Germline assignment: CDR1 SGHTA and CDR2 FQGNSA. The CDR3 loop spans 14 amino acids. CDR3: CASSLRDGFYEQYV. The CDR3 coding sequence is TGTGCCAGCAGCCTGAGGGACGGATTTTACGAGCAGTACGTC.

This clonotype was seen many times. The chain recombines TRBV5-1 with TRBJ2-6; D gene uncertain. Trimming removed 3 bases from V and 2 bases from J, with 12 bases in between. This CDR3 is 16 amino acids long. In germline, CDR1 is SGHRS, CDR2 YFSETQ. CDR3 loop: CASSSTTPPGANVLTF. CDR3 DNA sequence: TGCGCCAGCAGCTCGACAACACCTCCTGGGGCCAACGTCCTGACTTTC.

The table lists this clonotype with many counts. The chain joins TRBV6-5 to TRBJ2-3, with 9 positions matching TRBD2. V was clipped by 4 bases and J by 4 bases; unmatched bases: 9. The CDR3 is made up of 16 amino acids. In germline, CDR1 is MNHEY, CDR2 SVGAGI. CDR3 sequence reads: CASSSPSGKGSDTQYF. The CDR3 DNA follows: TGTGCCAGCAGTTCCCCTAGCGGGAAGGGGTCAGATACGCAGTATTTT.

The chain links TRBV5-1 to TRBJ2-5; either TRBD1 or TRBD2 may supply D (5 bases each). CDR3 size: 14 residues. Germline V gene lookup returns CDR1 SGHRS and CDR2 YFSETQ. V gave up 4 bases and J gave up 1 base, with 11 bases separating them. The CDR3 nucleotides are TGCGCCAGCAGCCGAACCGGGACCCAAGAGACCCAGTACTTC. Amino acid sequence: CASSRTGTQETQYF.

The chain employs TRBV4-1 and TRBJ1-4; 11 positions agree with TRBD1. Germline V gene data show CDR1 as MGHRA and CDR2 as YSYEKL. There are 16 residues in the CDR3. The V segment lost 1 base and the J segment 10 bases; nucleotides outside the gene matches: 8. The CDR3 here is CASSQAAGTGGRKLFF. CDR3 nucleotides: TGCGCCAGCAGCCAAGCGGCCGGGACAGGGGGAAGAAAACTGTTTTTT.

The chain recombines TRBV28 with TRBJ2-1; D ambiguous. Trimming took off 4 bases at V and 0 bases at J, with 10 bases between the two ends. The CDR3 extends over 15 amino acids. CDR1 is MDHEN, CDR2 SYDVKM, per germline. Here the CDR3 reads CASSSAPSSYNEQFF. For the CDR3, the DNA is TGTGCCAGCAGTTCGGCTCCGAGCTCCTACAATGAGCAGTTCTTC.

The CDR3, as DNA: TGCAGTGCTAGACGGACTAGCGGGATGGGCGAGCAGTACTTC. Translation: CSARRTSGMGEQYF. The chain has TRBV20-1 and TRBJ2-7, with 12 nucleotides matching TRBD2. The V gene end was trimmed by 2 bases and the J gene end by 6 bases; junction bases not matched to a gene: 5. The length of the CDR3 is 14 residues. From germline, CDR1 is DFQATT and CDR2 SNEGSKA (reference sequence).

This chain uses TRBV9 with TRBJ2-2; D unresolved. V lost 7 bases to trimming and J lost 0 bases, with 10 bases between them. CDR3 length: 14 residues. CDR1 is SGDLS, CDR2 YYNGEE, per germline. The CDR3 spells CASRGGTNTGELFF. The CDR3 coding sequence is TGTGCCAGCCGAGGTGGAACGAACACCGGGGAGCTGTTTTTT.

V is TRBV2 and J is TRBJ1-4; D might be TRBD1 (5 bases). Germline V gives CDR1 SNHLY, CDR2 FYNNEI. Trimming took 4 bases from V and 8 from J, leaving 5 bases between them. The length of the CDR3 is 11 residues. CDR3 coding DNA: TGTGCCAGCAGTGGACAGGAAAAACTGTTTTTT. As protein: CASSGQEKLFF.

The V call is TRBV6-1, the J call TRBJ2-7; 14 positions match TRBD2. The CDR3 extends over 16 amino acids. Germline V gene lookup returns CDR1 MNHNS and CDR2 SASEGT. Trimming at V came to 6 bases and at J to 1 base, leaving 5 bases not matched to a gene. As DNA, the CDR3 is TGTGCCAGCAGCCGAGGGACTAGCGGGAGATCCTACGAGCAGTACTTC. It is translated as CASSRGTSGRSYEQYF.

This clonotype was counted many times. The V gene is TRBV6-1, the J gene TRBJ2-5, with a tentative D call TRBD2 (5 bases). The V end lost 6 bases, the J end lost 1 base, and 12 bases lay between the germline ends. Germline V CDR1 and CDR2: MNHNS, SASEGT. The CDR3 covers 14 residues. The CDR3 reads CASRGIGIQETQYF. The CDR3 DNA reads as TGTGCCAGCAGAGGAATCGGGATCCAAGAGACCCAGTACTTC.

This clonotype has a count of ten or more. This chain joins TRBV27 and TRBJ1-1; no reliable D call. Germline loops: CDR1 MNHEY, CDR2 SMNVEV (reference sequence). The CDR3 extends over 13 amino acids. V dropped 6 bases and J dropped 1 base, with 9 bases sitting between them. The CDR3 loop reads CASRAIRNTEAFF. The CDR3 DNA sequence: TGTGCCAGCAGGGCTATTCGGAACACTGAAGCTTTCTTT.

This clonotype was found many times. This sequence joins TRBV7-9 and TRBJ1-1, with D perhaps TRBD1 (6 bases). Per the germline V gene, CDR1 is SEHNR and CDR2 is FQNEAQ (reference sequence). This CDR3 is built from 16 residues. Trimming pared 5 bases from V and 1 base from J, leaving 17 bases between. The CDR3 nucleotides are TGTGCCAGCAGCCCTCAACGGGGGGCTCAGAACACTGAAGCTTTCTTT. It yields the protein CASSPQRGAQNTEAFF.

V and J are TRBV7-8 and TRBJ2-1; 9 bases are shared with TRBD2. Germline V gene data show CDR1 as SGHVS and CDR2 as FQNEAQ. V was clipped by 9 bases and J by 4 bases; unmatched bases: 7. The CDR3 length is 14 residues. The CDR3 region has the DNA TGTGCCAGGGGAATTAGCGGGAGTTACAATGAGCAGTTCTTC. It codes for CARGISGSYNEQFF.

This chain uses TRBV19 with TRBJ2-3, with a possible D match to TRBD2 (6 bases). Germline V gene lookup returns CDR1 LNHDA and CDR2 SQIVND (reference sequence). V lost 1 base and J 5 bases, leaving 7 bases between the germline ends. This CDR3 comprises 13 residues. The CDR3: CASSIGGGDTQYF. Here the CDR3 DNA reads TGTGCCAGTAGTATAGGGGGAGGAGATACGCAGTATTTT.

This clonotype has only a few counts. CDR3 protein: CASSLGAYEQYF. The CDR3 region has the DNA TGTGCCAGCAGTTTAGGAGCTTACGAGCAGTACTTC. The J gene is TRBJ2-7, the V gene TRBV28; D remains ambiguous. The CDR3 runs 12 residues. From germline, CDR1 is MDHEN and CDR2 SYDVKM. Trimming removed 2 bases at V and 4 bases at J, with 6 bases between. The variable domain in full, completed from reference TRBV28 and TRBJ2-7, reads DVKVTQSSRYLVKRTGEKVFLECVQDMDHENMFWYRQDPGLGLRLIYFSYDVKMKEKGDIPEGYSVSREKKERFSLILESASTNQTSMYLCASSLGAYEQYFGPGTRLTVT.

This chain links TRBV20-1 with TRBJ1-3; D remains ambiguous. Germline CDR1 and CDR2: DFQATT and SNEGSKA (reference sequence). V lost 5 bases to trimming and J lost 0 bases, with 11 bases between them. This CDR3 is 14 amino acids long. Here the CDR3 DNA reads TGCAGTGCTGATGATCAGAGCTCTGGAAACACCATATATTTT. Amino acids: CSADDQSSGNTIYF.

This clonotype has only a few counts. The V call is TRBV12-3 or TRBV12-4, the J call TRBJ2-3; D possibly uses TRBD1 or TRBD2 (5 bases each). CDR3 size: 15 residues. V gave up 6 bases and J gave up 4 bases, with 17 bases separating them. The CDR3 sequence is CASSWAGGESDTQYF. For the CDR3, the DNA is TGTGCCAGCAGCTGGGCTGGGGGTGAGTCAGATACGCAGTATTTT.

The sample holds a few counts of this clonotype. Here the CDR3 reads CASSFPGLASEQYF. The CDR3 nucleotides read TGTGCCAGCAGTTTCCCGGGACTAGCATCCGAGCAGTACTTC. This chain uses TRBV27 with TRBJ2-7; TRBD2 agrees at 9 bases. Trimming at V came to 3 bases and at J to 6 bases, leaving 6 bases not matched to a gene. Looked up from germline, CDR1 is MNHEY and CDR2 is SMNVEV (reference sequence). The CDR3 runs 14 residues.

Only a few counts were recorded for this clonotype. The chain links TRBV19 to TRBJ2-7; 7 positions match TRBD2. The CDR3 is 16 amino acids. Trimming at V came to 0 bases and at J to 7 bases, leaving 12 bases not matched to a gene. Germline loops: CDR1 LNHDA, CDR2 SQIVND (reference sequence). Here the CDR3 DNA reads TGTGCCAGTAGTATAGATGTCGGCGGGAGAGTAAGGGAGCAGTACGTC. Protein sequence: CASSIDVGGRVREQYV.